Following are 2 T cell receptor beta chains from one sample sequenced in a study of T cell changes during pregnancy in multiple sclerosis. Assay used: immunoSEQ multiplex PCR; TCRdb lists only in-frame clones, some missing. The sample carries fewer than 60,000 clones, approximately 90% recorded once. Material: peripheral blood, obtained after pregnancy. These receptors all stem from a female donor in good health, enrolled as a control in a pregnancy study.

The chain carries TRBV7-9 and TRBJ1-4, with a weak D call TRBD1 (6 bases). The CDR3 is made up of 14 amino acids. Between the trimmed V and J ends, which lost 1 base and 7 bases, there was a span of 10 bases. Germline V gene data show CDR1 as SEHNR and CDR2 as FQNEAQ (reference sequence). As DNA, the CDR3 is TGTGCCAGCAGCTTAGACAGGGAAGGTGAAAAACTGTTTTTT. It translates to CASSLDREGEKLFF.

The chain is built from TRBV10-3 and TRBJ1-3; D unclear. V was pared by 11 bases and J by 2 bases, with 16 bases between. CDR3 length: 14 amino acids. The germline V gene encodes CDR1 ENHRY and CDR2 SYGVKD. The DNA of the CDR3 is TGTGCCGCGTCGGGAGGGTTGGCTGGAAACACCATATATTTT. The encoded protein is CAASGGLAGNTIYF.